This TCR beta chain originates from a study of T-cell reconstitution after alpha-beta-depleted transplantation in children. The study, taken as a whole, reports: After transplant, at about two months, alpha-beta T cells were reportedly derived from several hundred expanded graft clones.

Preparation of the TCRbeta library used unique molecular identifiers. TCRdb re-called the PCR reads with MiXCR, one entry per CDR3 protein. The sample has 200,000 to 250,000 distinct CDR3 sequences; about 8.4% are singletons. CDR3 length: 15 residues. V lost 1 base and J lost 4; bases outside the gene matches: 5. CDR1 is SGHKS and CDR2 is YYEKEE in the germline V gene (reference sequence). The sample holds many counts of this clonotype. The antigen is not known. This rearrangement joins TRBV5-5 to TRBJ1-1, with 9 bases aligning to TRBD1. The receptor was derived from a male patient aged 2 to 9 who had a stem cell transplant for acute myeloid leukemia, so the T cells may come from the graft donor. This specimen consisted of PBMCs, mostly from graft donor cells, obtained 360 days after TCRalphabeta/CD19-depleted stem cell transplant. Written as DNA, the CDR3 is TGTGCCAGCAGCTTGTGGGGGACAGGGAGCACTGAAGCTTTCTTT. Its translation is CASSLWGTGSTEAFF.